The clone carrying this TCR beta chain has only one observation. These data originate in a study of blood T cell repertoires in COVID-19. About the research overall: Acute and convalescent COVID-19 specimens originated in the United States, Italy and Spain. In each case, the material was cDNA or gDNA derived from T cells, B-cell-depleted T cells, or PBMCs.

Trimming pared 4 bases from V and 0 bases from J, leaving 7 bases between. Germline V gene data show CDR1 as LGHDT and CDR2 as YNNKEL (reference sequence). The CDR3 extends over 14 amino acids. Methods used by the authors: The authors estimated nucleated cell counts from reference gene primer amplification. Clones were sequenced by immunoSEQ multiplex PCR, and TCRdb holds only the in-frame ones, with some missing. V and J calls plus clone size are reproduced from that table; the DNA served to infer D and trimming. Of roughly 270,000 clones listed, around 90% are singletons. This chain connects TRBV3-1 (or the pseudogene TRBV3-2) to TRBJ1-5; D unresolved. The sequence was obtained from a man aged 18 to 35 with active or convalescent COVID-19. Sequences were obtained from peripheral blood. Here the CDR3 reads CASSPAYSNQPQHF. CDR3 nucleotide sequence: TGTGCCAGCAGCCCTGCCTATAGCAATCAGCCCCAGCATTTT.